The entry below describes one TCR beta chain. No antigen is known for it. The V gene's germline CDR1 is LNHDA and CDR2 SQIVND (reference sequence). CDR3 size: 14 residues. Trimming took off 3 bases at V and 4 bases at J, with 12 bases between the two ends. These data are taken from a study of cytomegalovirus exposure and HLA in healthy donors. Study-wide points: In vitro checks showed that a few CMV-associated chains really do target CMV antigens.

The PCR had 60 Vbeta and 13 Jbeta primers. The data were produced by immunoSEQ multiplex PCR, yet TCRdb's version contains in-frame clones alone and is incomplete. This table has 80,000 to 95,000 clones, under 75% appearing once. This donor's file did not include a recorded CMV serostatus. The chain links TRBV19 to TRBJ1-1, with a possible D match to TRBD1 (6 bases). The sequence was collected from a human donor in good health. Sequenced input: PBMCs. CDR3 protein: CASSMDSLSTEAFF. In nucleotides, the CDR3 is TGTGCCAGTAGTATGGACAGCCTGAGCACTGAAGCTTTCTTT. The variable domain in full, completed from reference TRBV19 and TRBJ1-1, reads DGGITQSPKYLFRKEGQNVTLSCEQNLNHDAMYWYRQDPGQGLRLIYYSQIVNDFQKGDIAEGYSVSREKKESFPLTVTSAQKNPTAFYLCASSMDSLSTEAFFGQGTRLTVV.